This TCR beta chain stems from a study of radiotherapy plus CTLA-4 blockade in lung cancer. Study-wide context: Objective response was observed in around a sixth of patients, and disease control in around 31%. Study conclusions and caveats: Increased serum interferon-beta after radiation also reportedly predicted response strongly. Following radiotherapy plus ipilimumab, tumor-derived TCR clones expanded in the blood.

Details on this clone: Antigen: not known.

Method: immunoSEQ multiplex PCR; TCRdb's copy keeps in-frame clones and lacks some. The data contain around 45,000 clones, roughly three quarters of them seen just once; the ten biggest clones take up roughly 8%. CDR1 is SGHRS and CDR2 is YFSETQ in the germline V gene. The CDR3 consists of 16 residues. Trimming shortened V by 0 bases and J by 3 bases, and 13 bases separated the two germline ends. People whose metastatic non-small-cell lung cancer was chemo-refractory got focal radiation along with CTLA-4 blockade by ipilimumab. The source material was peripheral blood, sampled from a patient treated with radiotherapy plus ipilimumab. This chain uses TRBV5-1 with TRBJ1-5; possibly TRBD1 for D (5 bases). This clonotype was sampled from a human donor with non-small cell lung cancer who had stable disease on radiotherapy plus ipilimumab. CDR3 DNA: TGCGCCAGCAGCTTGGCCGGGGGAGGTTACAATCAGCCCCAGCATTTT. Protein product: CASSLAGGGYNQPQHF.